This T cell receptor (beta chain) was identified during a study of shared clonotypes between healthy human individuals. Study results and caveats: Non-shared clonotypes had lower generation probabilities than clonotypes shared by all four sorted-subset donors. A limitation of the genetic and exposure-history diversity represented arose from few donors. Several donors had 4% to 6.5% of their naive CD4 clonotypes in common.

About this clone itself: The target antigen is unknown.

As handled by the study authors: Junction-only sequences produced by ImmunoSEQ had no quality scores, so filtering differed. The data were produced by immunoSEQ multiplex PCR, yet TCRdb's version contains in-frame clones alone and is incomplete. Clonal size and the V and J genes are those of that table, whereas D and trimming came from the DNA. The profile covers roughly 2.1 million clones, with around 93% appearing a single time and 1.5% to 2% taken by the ten largest. The naive CD8 subset, CD45RO-negative cells positively selected for CCR7, excluded terminally differentiated effector memory CD45RA+ cells. The ends lost 8 bases at V and 6 bases at J; junction bases unmatched: 7. The CDR3 spans 14 residues. CDR1 is MNHEY, CDR2 SVGAGI, per germline.

The V call is TRBV6-5, the J call TRBJ2-3, with TRBD2 matching 11 bases. The sequencing sample was made of naive CD8+ T cells from PBMCs. This TCR was recovered from a man aged 18 to 35 in good health. Some clones in this sample may be carry-over from other donors' samples. The DNA for the CDR3 is TGTGCCAGCGGCCTACTAGCGGGAGTGGATACGCAGTATTTT. It is translated as CASGLLAGVDTQYF.